This T cell receptor beta chain was found in a study of T cells in Graves' hyperthyroidism and ophthalmopathy. Study observations and caveats: Ophthalmopathy prediction by the model preceded onset by a median roughly 6 months. Ophthalmopathy and stable hyperthyroidism were separated by a 13 V-J model. In blood, most of the thyroid clonotypes expanded above 0.001 were also present.

Amplification of TCR beta CDR3 regions used RNA as the template. In the first-round RT-PCR of the TCR CDR3, the HTBI primer set was used. TCRdb itself ran the multiplex PCR reads through MiXCR, one entry per CDR3 protein. The sample shows about 840,000 distinct CDR3 sequences, roughly 40% of them seen only once. Each diagnosis drew on symptoms, thyroxine, TRAb, thyroid ultrasound and orbital computed tomography findings. Points on this clonotype: The antigen remains undetermined. At one end the junction does not follow the germline gene, possibly because of a read error.

Germline values: CDR1 SGHAT, CDR2 FQNNGV. The CDR3 totals 13 residues. This chain joins TRBV11-2 and TRBJ1-6, with TRBD1 matching over 7 bases. The specimen sequenced was blood. The origin of this receptor is a young man with Graves' hyperthyroidism. CDR3 region: CASSSRQGAPLHF. The CDR3 region has the DNA TGCGCCAGCAGCTCTCGACAGGGAGCACCCCTCCACTTT.